A single sample gave rise to the 25 T cell receptor beta chains below, sequenced in a study of tumor-infiltrating lymphocytes in primary liver carcinoma. cDNA specific to TCR beta was made from approximately 0.55 ug of total RNA, with a constant-region primer employed for priming. What produced the TCR beta libraries was three nested multiplex PCR rounds using slightly modified ARM-PCR. The first two PCR rounds, roughly 9 cycles each, used TRBV1-TRBV30 forward primers and a C-beta reverse primer. TCRdb re-called the multiplex PCR reads through MiXCR, storing one row per CDR3 protein. Of 250,000 to 350,000 distinct CDR3 sequences listed, about 50% are singletons. Blood RNA came from unsorted whole blood; germline DNA was also extracted. Sequencing used peripheral blood. These receptors all come from a woman in her 30s with primary liver carcinoma and hepatitis B virus infection.

This rearrangement joins TRBV7-9 to TRBJ2-1, with D possibly being TRBD2 (6 bases). CDR1 SEHNR and CDR2 FQNEAQ come from the germline V gene (reference sequence). Trimming shortened V by 4 bases and J by 6 bases, and 19 bases separated the two germline ends. There are 16 residues in the CDR3. Here the CDR3 DNA reads TGTGCCAGCAGCTACCTTCCGGTAGCGGAAGTCAATGAGCAGTTCTTC. It specifies CASSYLPVAEVNEQFF.

Concerning this clonotype itself: The CDR3 does not close with the conserved phenylalanine or tryptophan, likely indicating a read error. The DNA is omitted, as the CDR3 cannot be located on it reliably, and the CDR3 follows TCRdb's listing. The CDR3 protein is CASSLGGTGRYNEQSS. The rearrangement joins TRBV11-2 to TRBJ2-1; the table names TRBD1, a call not compared with the DNA. CDR1 is SGHAT, CDR2 FQNNGV, per germline. Termini included, the CDR3 measures 16 amino acids.

In regard to this clonotype: A read error is likely, as this CDR3 ends without the conserved phenylalanine or tryptophan. This chain links TRBV4-2 with TRBJ2-5, with 7 nucleotides matching TRBD2. Germline values: CDR1 LGHNA, CDR2 YNFKEQ. The CDR3 has 15 amino acids. V lost 4 bases, J lost 4 bases, and 9 bases stayed unmatched. The CDR3 coding sequence is TGTGCCAGCAGCCGGACCATAACTAGCGCAGAGACCCAGTACCTC. Its protein is CASSRTITSAETQYL.

This clonotype was found many times. V gene TRBV12-1 combines with J gene TRBJ2-5. TRBV12-1 corresponds to a pseudogene. The CDR3 has 17 residues. The CDR3: CASSFWGKKPVWETQYF. The CDR3 bases are TGTGCCAGCAGCTTTTGGGGAAAAAAGCCGGTATGGGAGACCCAGTACTTC.

In the case of this clonotype: This is likely a read error, given that the CDR3 carries no conserved phenylalanine or tryptophan at its end. The V and J genes are TRBV12-3 or TRBV12-4 and TRBJ2-1; D is perhaps TRBD2 (5 bases). The CDR3 runs to 11 residues. Trimming left V 5 bases short and J 9 bases short, with 8 bases between. The CDR3, as DNA: TGTGCCAGCAGTCAGAGCGGTGAGCAGTTCTTA. It is translated as CASSQSGEQFL.

V gene TRBV7-9 combines with J gene TRBJ2-3; D is possibly TRBD1 (6 bases). Trimming took off 4 bases at V and 2 bases at J, with 10 bases between the two ends. Germline V lookup: CDR1 SEHNR, CDR2 FQNEAQ (reference sequence). The CDR3 length is 14 residues. CDR3 protein: CASSSDRLTDTQYF. The CDR3 region has the DNA TGTGCCAGCAGCTCGGACAGACTCACAGATACGCAGTATTTT. Filled out from reference TRBV7-9 and TRBJ2-3, the complete variable domain reads DTGVSQNPRHKITKRGQNVTFRCDPISEHNRLYWYRQTLGQGPEFLTYFQNEAQLEKSRLLSDRFSAERPKGSFSTLEIQRTEQGDSAMYLCASSSDRLTDTQYFGPGTRLTVL.

As concerns this clonotype: Because it lacks the conserved phenylalanine or tryptophan at the end, this CDR3 is likely a read error. V usage is TRBV11-2 and J usage is TRBJ2-7, with D perhaps TRBD1 (7 bases). Germline loops: CDR1 SGHAT, CDR2 FQNNGV. CDR3 length equals 15 residues. CDR3 sequence: CAGSLRGTAVYEQYY. CDR3 DNA: TGTGCCGGCAGCTTACGGGGGACAGCGGTCTACGAGCAGTACTAC.

Of note for this clonotype: One end of the junction fails to match germline, which may point to a read error. The gene calls are TRBV5-6 and TRBJ2-2; D ambiguous. The CDR3 covers 14 residues. Germline CDR1 SGHDT, CDR2 YYEEEE. This CDR3 reads CASGLFANTGELFF. CDR3 nucleotide sequence: TGTGCCAGCGGCTTGTTCGCGAACACCGGGGAGCTGTTTTTT.

The chain has TRBV7-8 and TRBJ2-1, with D unresolved. Germline loops: CDR1 SGHVS, CDR2 FQNEAQ. The length of the CDR3 is 14 residues. V dropped 3 bases and J dropped 4 bases, with 10 bases sitting between them. The CDR3 is CASSFDEVYNEQFF. The DNA of the CDR3 is TGTGCCAGCAGCTTCGACGAGGTTTACAATGAGCAGTTCTTC.

In this sample, this clonotype turned up once. Germline is not matched at one junction end, which may reflect a read error. V and J are TRBV11-2 and TRBJ1-1; D unresolved. This CDR3 has 15 residues. Germline V lookup: CDR1 SGHAT, CDR2 FQNNGV. The CDR3 sequence is CASNLAQPPGFPAYF. The CDR3 region has the DNA TGTGCCAGCAACTTAGCCCAACCCCCGGGGTTCCCGGCTTACTTT.

The CDR3 loop reads CASTRRGTGFYEQYF. For the CDR3, the DNA is TGTGCCAGCACGAGACGCGGGACGGGATTCTACGAGCAGTACTTC. The chain carries TRBV28 and TRBJ2-7, with D possibly TRBD2 on 6 matching bases. Germline V gives CDR1 MDHEN, CDR2 SYDVKM. Trimming took 7 bases from V and 3 from J, leaving 19 bases between them. The CDR3 runs to 15 residues.

This clonotype has at least ten counts. The gene calls are TRBV11-2 and TRBJ1-3, with no clear D. This CDR3 is 16 amino acids long. The germline gives CDR1 SGHAT, CDR2 FQNNGV. V was shortened by 1 base and J by 0 bases, with 10 bases between the two germline ends. The CDR3 spells CASSLVARLSGNTIYF. The CDR3 nucleotides read TGTGCCAGCAGCTTAGTGGCCAGACTCTCTGGAAACACCATATATTTT.

The rearrangement uses TRBV12-3 or TRBV12-4 and TRBJ2-7; no firm D call. The CDR3 covers 12 residues. With 4 bases removed from V and 5 bases from J, the gap between germline ends came to 9 bases. CDR3 in DNA: TGTGCCAGCAGTTGGGCGAAACACGAGCAGTACTTC. This sequence encodes CASSWAKHEQYF.

Details on this clonotype: One base away lies a much larger clone, so this may be a sequencing read error. This CDR3 fails to terminate in the conserved phenylalanine or tryptophan, so it likely reflects a read error. This rearrangement joins TRBV4-1 to TRBJ1-4; 11 bases fit TRBD1. Looked up from germline, CDR1 is MGHRA and CDR2 is YSYEKL. The CDR3 contains 14 residues. The trim removed 6 bases at V and 8 bases at J, leaving 5 bases unmatched. The CDR3 protein is CASRGQGGKEKLFV. Here the CDR3 DNA reads TGCGCCAGCAGGGGACAGGGGGGGAAGGAAAAACTGTTTGTT.

Concerning this clonotype itself: This could be a read error, since a much larger clone is one nucleotide away. The chain is built from TRBV6-2 or TRBV6-3 and TRBJ1-1, with 9 bases aligning to TRBD1. Germline V gene sequence: CDR1 MNHEY, CDR2 SVGEGT. V lost 5 bases and J lost 1; bases outside the gene matches: 8. The CDR3 extends over 16 amino acids. Here the CDR3 reads CASSHKTGGGNTEAFF. The DNA of the CDR3 is TGTGCCAGCAGTCACAAGACAGGGGGGGGGAACACTGAAGCTTTCTTT.

Many counts were recorded for this clonotype. The CDR3 protein is CASEPGQNTEAFF. CDR3 in DNA: TGTGCCAGCGAGCCGGGACAGAACACTGAAGCTTTCTTT. The V call is TRBV6-1, the J call TRBJ1-1; D might be TRBD1 (6 bases). The CDR3 consists of 13 residues. V was cut by 8 bases and J by 1 base, with 11 bases left in between. Germline V gives CDR1 MNHNS, CDR2 SASEGT.

The chain recombines TRBV5-5 with TRBJ2-2; no reliable D call. Germline V lookup: CDR1 SGHKS, CDR2 YYEKEE (reference sequence). The CDR3 is 13 residues long. Trimming removed 2 bases from V and 7 bases from J, with 9 bases in between. The CDR3 DNA is TGTGCCAGCAGCTTCGGCTTGGTCGGGGAGCTGTTTTTT. It codes for CASSFGLVGELFF. The full variable domain, completed using reference TRBV5-5 and TRBJ2-2, is DAGVTQSPTHLIKTRGQQVTLRCSPISGHKSVSWYQQVLGQGPQFIFQYYEKEERGRGNFPDRFSARQFPNYSSELNVNALLLGDSALYLCASSFGLVGELFFGEGSRLTVL.

On this clonotype itself: The junction differs from germline at one of its ends, possibly a read error. The chain recombines TRBV4-3 with TRBJ1-5, with a tentative D call TRBD1 (5 bases). The CDR3 covers 17 residues. The germline CDR1 and CDR2 sequences are LGHNA and YSLEER. CDR3 bases: TGTGCCAGCAGCCAGAACCTAGGGGTCGGGACGAATCAGCCCCAGCATTTT. It translates to CASSQNLGVGTNQPQHF.

This clonotype was detected ten times or more. The rearrangement uses TRBV7-8 and TRBJ2-2; D may match TRBD1 or TRBD2 (6 bases each). The CDR3 has 15 residues. Germline-derived CDR1 and CDR2 are SGHVS and FQNEAQ. V lost 7 bases and J 3 bases, leaving 15 bases between the germline ends. The CDR3 bases are TGTGCCAGCACCGAGCGGGCAGGGGACACCGGGGAGCTGTTTTTT. This encodes CASTERAGDTGELFF.

This clonotype occurred many times. The rearrangement links TRBV11-2 to TRBJ2-3; D may be TRBD1 (7 bases). V dropped 1 base and J dropped 0 bases, with 14 bases sitting between them. Germline loops: CDR1 SGHAT, CDR2 FQNNGV. This CDR3 is 17 amino acids long. The CDR3 loop is CASSLVSGGPSTDTQYF. The CDR3 bases are TGTGCCAGCAGCTTAGTATCAGGGGGGCCGAGCACAGATACGCAGTATTTT.

Concerning this clonotype: This may come from a read error, since a much larger clone is one base off. Here the CDR3 reads CASSITSGTSVDTQYF. CDR3 DNA: TGTGCCAGCAGTATTACTTCCGGGACTAGCGTAGATACGCAGTATTTT. This rearrangement joins TRBV6-6 to TRBJ2-3; 10 bases align to TRBD2. This CDR3 has 16 amino acids. The germline gives CDR1 MNHNY, CDR2 SVGAGI (reference sequence). The junction had 10 bases not matched to a gene; V was cut back by 5 bases and J by 5 bases.

This clonotype was found many times. This chain uses TRBV4-2 with TRBJ2-7, with D perhaps matching TRBD2 (6 bases). CDR1 is LGHNA, CDR2 YNFKEQ, per germline. V lost 1 base, J lost 0 bases, and 10 bases lay in between. This CDR3 has 15 residues. The DNA for the CDR3 is TGTGCCAGCAGCCAAGGATCTAGCGTCTCCTACGAGCAGTACTTC. Translated: CASSQGSSVSYEQYF.

The sample holds a few counts of this clonotype. The chain recombines TRBV24-1 with TRBJ1-2; TRBD1 matches 12 bases. This CDR3 is built from 15 residues. Trimming removed 3 bases from V and 6 bases from J; junction bases left unmatched: 4. Germline lookup yields CDR1 KGHDR and CDR2 SFDVKD. CDR3 in amino acids: CATSDGTGGNDGYTF. The CDR3 DNA reads as TGTGCCACCAGTGATGGGACAGGGGGCAACGATGGCTACACCTTC.

For this clonotype: Germline and junction disagree at one end, which may indicate a read error. The rearrangement joins TRBV11-1 to TRBJ2-7; 7 bases fit TRBD1. The CDR3 is 15 residues long. Germline V gene lookup returns CDR1 SGHAT and CDR2 FQDESV (reference sequence). CDR3 amino acids: CASGLGQSISYEQYF. The CDR3 nucleotides read TGTGCCAGCGGCTTGGGACAGTCGATTTCCTACGAGCAGTACTTC.

As to this clonotype: Just one base apart from a much larger clone, this may be a read error. As the CDR3 is not closed by the conserved phenylalanine or tryptophan, this likely results from a read error. The chain joins TRBV4-3 to TRBJ2-7, with 7 bases identical to TRBD2. The CDR3 totals 15 residues. Losses at the gene ends were 0 bases for V and 4 bases for J; bases not matched to a gene: 6. Germline values: CDR1 LGHNA, CDR2 YSLEER. The CDR3 here is CASSQEEASGYEQYL. CDR3 coding DNA: TGCGCCAGCAGCCAAGAAGAGGCTAGCGGTTACGAGCAGTACCTC.